This record looks at one T cell receptor (beta chain) sequence and its context. What it recognizes is unknown. This record comes from a study of T cells in Graves' hyperthyroidism and ophthalmopathy. Study-level points and caveats: The model's output predicted ophthalmopathy at a median of 6.5 months prior to onset. The majority of expanded thyroid clonotypes above 0.001 also appeared in blood.

Trimming removed 2 bases from V and 0 bases from J, with 4 bases in between. There are 13 residues in the CDR3. Germline CDR1 is MNHNY and CDR2 is SVGAGI (reference sequence). Graves' hyperthyroidism without ophthalmopathy progression within 18 months was termed stable. Amplification of TCR beta CDR3 regions was performed using RNA transcripts as template. HTBI primers were used for first-round RT-PCR of the TCR CDR3. Via MiXCR, TCRdb re-called the multiplex PCR reads, giving one row per CDR3 protein. The top ten hold over 8% of the sample, which has 750,000 to 900,000 distinct CDR3 sequences, about 38% seen once.

The TCR was taken from a young man with Graves' hyperthyroidism. The sample consisted of blood. V gene TRBV6-6 combines with J gene TRBJ2-5; D remains unclear. The CDR3: CASSYRNQETQYF. The CDR3 DNA sequence: TGTGCCAGCAGTTACCGTAACCAAGAGACCCAGTACTTC.